These T cell receptor beta chains were read from a single sample in a study of shared clonotypes between healthy human individuals. The table came from immunoSEQ multiplex PCR; TCRdb's copy has only in-frame clones and leaves some out. The sample contains about 490,000 clones, 79% of which appear only once. The material sequenced was PBMCs. These receptors all come from a woman in her forties in good health. Some clones in this sample may be carry-over from other donors' samples. CDR3s leave out the opening cysteine and the closing phenylalanine or tryptophan.

>TRBJ2-2|TRBV18|13
ASSPPSANTGELF
>TRBJ2-2|TRBV28|13
ASSSTGTNTGELF
>TRBJ2-7|TRBV10-3|12
AIKTGTGSYEQY
>TRBJ2-7|TRBV7-2|13
ASSLSVLAPYEQY
>TRBJ2-1|TRBV4-3|14
ASSQDGRPSYNEQF
>TRBJ2-7|TRBV7-2|12
ASSSTSGDYEQY
>TRBJ2-1|TRBV19|15
ASSISRLAGSYNEQF
>TRBJ1-1|TRBV5-1|12
ASSLVDRNTEAF
>TRBJ2-1|TRBV9|13
ASSVGDGSYNEQF
>TRBJ2-1|TRBV14|14
ASSRARGLRNSEQF
>TRBJ2-5|TRBV30|14
AWSRSLAANQETQY
>TRBJ2-2|TRBV18|14
ASSPPGMRGTGELF
>TRBJ1-1|TRBV28|11
ASRGRSNTEAF
>TRBJ1-5|TRBV28|12
ASSLSGGAKPQH
>TRBJ2-1|TRBV5-4|12
ASSLRGEGSEQF
>TRBJ2-5|TRBV19|14
ASSIGGQEPQETQY
>TRBJ2-1|TRBV4-2|12
ASSPGNRGNEQF
>TRBJ2-3|TRBV9|14
ASSLGLAASTDTQY
>TRBJ1-5|TRBV28|14
ASTLAGLYGNQPQH
>TRBJ2-7|TRBV6-1|10
ASRDSGSEQY
>TRBJ2-7|TRBV21-1|17
ASSPPVGARPEEAREQY
>TRBJ2-2|TRBV18|12
ASSPISGTGELF
>TRBJ2-1|TRBV5-6|14
ASSPYAAVGGSEQF
>TRBJ2-5|TRBV5-1|14
ASSFGRMGTEETQY
>TRBJ2-1|TRBV29-1|10
SVEISQNEQF
>TRBJ1-1|TRBV19|11
ASSNDRAAQAF
>TRBJ1-2|TRBV28|12
ASSFRDRDYGYT
>TRBJ2-3|TRBV6-5|14
ASSYSTGSGTDTQY
>TRBJ2-5|TRBV10-3|12
AISTPDRVETQY
>TRBJ1-2|TRBV7-9|11
ASSFFQGYGYT
>TRBJ2-7|TRBV6-6|10
ASSYSRYEQY
>TRBJ2-1|TRBV30|11
AWRIGSSNEQF
>TRBJ2-1|TRBV10-3|14
AITEAPGQGYNEQF
>TRBJ1-2|TRBV28|8
ASKANGYT
>TRBJ1-5|TRBV28|13
ASSFPGQGIQPQH
>TRBJ2-2|TRBV7-2|15
ASSLAPSGSSTGELF
>TRBJ2-1|TRBV18|14
ASSPRVHHSYNEQF
>TRBJ2-7|TRBV6-5|11
ASSYIAGHEQY
>TRBJ2-1|TRBV5-1|13
ASSLEAGTNNEQF
>TRBJ2-7|TRBV18|9
ASSDGDKAN
>TRBJ2-1|TRBV11-3|13
ASSRSGRARNEQF
>TRBJ1-1|TRBV18|11
ASSYDPNTEAF
>TRBJ2-1|TRBV9|14
ASSLELAGVGNEQF
>TRBJ2-2|TRBV30|11
AWSVARPGELF
>TRBJ1-2|TRBV30|11
AWSTTGGGGYT
>TRBJ2-1|TRBV5-1|13
ASSNSRSSYNEQF
>TRBJ2-5|TRBV18|14
ASSPRTSSGQETQY
>TRBJ1-4|TRBV20-1|9
SARDWEKLF
>TRBJ2-5|TRBV11-3|11
ASSLSNQETQY
>TRBJ2-6|TRBV25-1|15
ASGQGDPDSGANVLT
>TRBJ2-1|TRBV5-7|14
ASRGFGPIADNEQF
>TRBJ1-3|TRBV7-9|10
ASSLYGNTIY
>TRBJ2-7|TRBV7-4|16
ASSFLAGRSLGNYEQY
>TRBJ2-5|TRBV6-1|12
ASSELGPAEAQY
>TRBJ2-3|TRBV28|13
ASSLAGAATDTQY
>TRBJ2-3|TRBV7-3|11
ASSIGLGDTQY
>TRBJ2-1|TRBV28|14
ASTEIGRVGYNEQF
>TRBJ1-4|TRBV28|9
ASRGHEKLF
>TRBJ2-2|TRBV7-7|17
ASSSGTSGRAARDGELF